These T cell receptor beta chains were read from a single sample in a study of Ad26.COV2.S vaccination and SARS-CoV-2 variants. Only in-frame clones appear in the TCRdb table, and some are missing; sequencing was by immunoSEQ multiplex PCR. The table shows about 460,000 clones, with roughly nine tenths occurring only once. Specimen: peripheral blood, collected in a trial of Ad26.COV2.S vaccine versus placebo. The receptors were gathered from a person aged 18-60 years who received the Ad26.COV2.S COVID-19 vaccine or a placebo. Both conserved end residues are part of each CDR3. The D gene is left open where the match is weak. Some rows have no size entry. The others give once, few or many, or a class for an expanded clone.

>TRBV25-1|TRBD1|TRBJ1-2|-
CASSAGTAIPYGYTF
TGTGCCAGCAGTGCCGGGACAGCGATCCCCTATGGCTACACCTTC
>TRBV7-2|-|TRBJ2-6|-
CASSSGSSGANVLTF
TGTGCCAGCAGCTCGGGGAGCTCTGGGGCCAACGTCCTGACTTTC
>TRBV15|TRBD1|TRBJ2-7|once
CATSRGTGPYEQYF
TGTGCCACCAGCAGAGGGACAGGCCCCTACGAGCAGTACTTC
>TRBV29-1|TRBD2|TRBJ2-5|-
CSVEDDLRGGQETQYF
TGCAGCGTTGAAGATGATCTGCGGGGGGGGCAAGAGACCCAGTACTTC
>TRBV29-1|TRBD2|TRBJ2-3|-
CSVDGGNTDTQYF
TGCAGCGTTGACGGGGGGAACACAGATACGCAGTATTTT
>TRBV9|TRBD1|TRBJ2-1|-
CASSVGQGKDEQFF
TGTGCCAGCAGCGTTGGACAGGGTAAGGATGAGCAGTTCTTC
>TRBV14|TRBD2|TRBJ2-3|-
CASSQLAVGTDTQYF
TGTGCCAGCAGCCAACTAGCGGTAGGCACAGATACGCAGTATTTT
>TRBV7-8|TRBD2|TRBJ2-7|-
CASSAGGGAYEQYF
TGTGCCAGCAGCGCGGGGGGGGGAGCCTACGAGCAGTACTTC
>TRBV9|TRBD2|TRBJ2-5|-
CASSVGASGGARETQYF
TGTGCCAGCAGCGTAGGGGCTAGCGGGGGGGCCCGGGAGACCCAGTACTTC
>TRBV19|TRBD1|TRBJ1-5|-
CASSIDNRGRNNQPQHF
TGTGCCAGTAGTATAGATAACAGGGGTCGTAACAATCAGCCCCAGCATTTT
>TRBV9|TRBD2|TRBJ2-5|-
CASSREGAQETQYF
TGTGCCAGCAGCAGGGAGGGAGCACAAGAGACCCAGTACTTC
>TRBV11-2|-|TRBJ2-1|-
CASSFKGVGDNEQFF
TGTGCCAGCAGCTTTAAGGGAGTGGGTGACAATGAGCAGTTCTTC
>TRBV3-1/TRBV3-2|-|TRBJ2-5|once
CASSWQETQYF
TGTGCCAGCAGCTGGCAAGAGACCCAGTACTTC
>TRBV7-3|TRBD1|TRBJ2-2|-
CASSPGGSTGELFF
TGTGCCAGCAGCCCAGGGGGTAGCACCGGGGAGCTGTTTTTT
>TRBV18|-|TRBJ1-1|once
CASSADSAFEAFF
TGTGCCAGCTCAGCGGACAGCGCCTTTGAAGCTTTCTTT
>TRBV2|-|TRBJ2-7|once
CASSGDAGGGGYEQYF
TGTGCCAGCAGCGGGGACGCAGGAGGGGGTGGGTACGAGCAGTACTTC
>TRBV9|-|TRBJ2-3|-
CASSAYPRAPTDTQYF
TGTGCCAGCAGCGCATACCCAAGGGCCCCCACAGATACGCAGTATTTT
>TRBV15|-|TRBJ1-3|-
CATSVHLGSGNTIYF
TGTGCCACCAGCGTACATCTGGGCTCTGGAAACACCATATATTTT
>TRBV5-1|-|TRBJ1-1|-
CASRHLGQGPTEAFF
TGCGCCAGCAGACACCTTGGTCAAGGACCCACTGAAGCTTTCTTT
>TRBV2|-|TRBJ2-3|once
CASSTRADTQYF
TGTGCCAGCAGTACCAGGGCAGATACGCAGTATTTT
>TRBV18|TRBD2|TRBJ2-3|-
CASSPPWTSGSGTDTQYF
TGTGCCAGCTCACCACCTTGGACTAGCGGGAGTGGCACAGATACGCAGTATTTT
>TRBV27|-|TRBJ2-7|-
CASGTSSYEQYF
TGTGCCAGCGGAACAAGCTCCTACGAGCAGTACTTC
>TRBV11-2|-|TRBJ2-3|-
CASSLNGPTDTQYF
TGTGCCAGCAGCTTAAATGGCCCCACAGATACGCAGTATTTT
>TRBV4-3|-|TRBJ2-7|-
CASSQEPGTNEQYF
TGCGCCAGCAGCCAAGAGCCCGGGACGAACGAGCAGTACTTC
>TRBV12-3/TRBV12-4|-|TRBJ1-2|-
CASSLGGALGYTF
TGTGCCAGCAGTTTGGGGGGGGCGCTTGGCTACACCTTC
>TRBV28|TRBD2|TRBJ2-7|-
CASSFTGIGGLAGGEQYF
TGTGCCAGCAGTTTCACGGGCATAGGGGGACTAGCGGGAGGCGAGCAGTACTTC
>TRBV5-1|TRBD1|TRBJ1-2|once
CASSLVAGGYGYTF
TGCGCCAGCAGCTTGGTTGCAGGGGGCTATGGCTACACCTTC
>TRBV5-1|-|TRBJ2-7|-
CASSPPGGNSYEQYF
TGCGCCAGCAGCCCACCCGGAGGCAACTCCTACGAGCAGTACTTC
>TRBV18|-|TRBJ1-2|few
CASSGGRDGYTF
TGTGCCAGCTCAGGGGGAAGAGATGGCTACACCTTC
>TRBV5-4|-|TRBJ2-5|-
CASSLKGIVQETQYF
TGTGCCAGCAGCTTGAAGGGTATTGTCCAAGAGACCCAGTACTTC